Listed here are 10 T cell receptor beta chains from one sample, sequenced in a study of OX40 agonist ivuxolimab in advanced cancers. Assay: immunoSEQ multiplex PCR; the TCRdb copy retains only in-frame clones and omits some. The data show fewer than 65,000 clones, about nine tenths seen once. This specimen consisted of CD4+ or CD8+ T cells sorted from blood, obtained in a trial of the OX40 agonist ivuxolimab. These receptors all come from an adult with an advanced solid tumor such as melanoma, head and neck, liver or kidney cancer.

The CDR3 spells CASSITTDRTQYF. The CDR3 region has the DNA TGTGCCAGCAGTATCACAACCGACCGGACCCAGTACTTC. The V gene is TRBV28, the J gene TRBJ2-5; no firm D call. The CDR3 loop spans 13 amino acids. From germline, CDR1 is MDHEN and CDR2 SYDVKM. Trimming took 5 bases from V and 7 from J, leaving 14 bases between them.

This chain links TRBV6-5 with TRBJ2-5; D gene uncertain. Trimming left V 6 bases short and J 3 bases short, with 11 bases between. This CDR3 has 13 residues. Germline lookup yields CDR1 MNHEY and CDR2 SVGAGI. CDR3 bases: TGTGCCAGCAGCAAACCTAGTGAAGAGACCCAGTACTTC. Its translation is CASSKPSEETQYF.

This clone was detected only once. The chain couples TRBV7-3 to TRBJ1-2; D unclear. The CDR3 runs to 13 residues. CDR1 is SGHTA, CDR2 FQGTGA, per germline. V was shortened by 5 bases and J by 0 bases, with 7 bases between the two germline ends. CDR3 amino acids: CASSPKANYGYTF. In DNA form, the CDR3 reads TGTGCCAGCAGCCCGAAAGCTAACTATGGCTACACCTTC.

This sequence joins TRBV7-2 and TRBJ2-7; tentatively, D is TRBD1 (6 bases). CDR1 SGHTA and CDR2 FQGNSA come from the germline V gene. V was shortened by 1 base and J by 3 bases, with 10 bases between the two germline ends. The CDR3 covers 14 residues. The CDR3 loop reads CASSLGGQSYEQYF. In nucleotides, the CDR3 is TGTGCCAGCAGCTTAGGAGGACAGAGCTACGAGCAGTACTTC.

The chain has TRBV9 and TRBJ2-3; D perhaps matches TRBD1 (5 bases). The CDR3 length is 14 residues. V lost 0 bases to trimming and J lost 2 bases, with 7 bases between them. The germline gives CDR1 SGDLS, CDR2 YYNGEE. CDR3 DNA: TGTGCCAGCAGCGTAGACAGGACCACAGATACGCAGTATTTT. This sequence encodes CASSVDRTTDTQYF.

This chain joins TRBV29-1 and TRBJ2-7; D may be TRBD1 or TRBD2 (6 bases each). CDR3 length equals 13 residues. In germline, CDR1 is SQVTM, CDR2 ANQGSEA. The V and J ends lost 4 bases and 0 bases respectively, with 10 bases between them. DNA of the CDR3: TGCAGCGTTGGAGGAGGGGGCTCCTACGAGCAGTACTTC. Translating gives CSVGGGGSYEQYF.

This sequence joins TRBV9 and TRBJ2-3; 13 positions agree with TRBD2. Germline CDR1 is SGDLS and CDR2 is YYNGEE. J was trimmed by 4 bases and V by 7 bases; bases with no gene match: 3. The CDR3 covers 14 residues. The chain's CDR3 is CASGLAGEADTQYF. For the CDR3, the DNA is TGTGCCAGCGGACTAGCGGGAGAGGCAGATACGCAGTATTTT.

Only a few counts were recorded for this clone. The gene calls are TRBV28 and TRBJ2-7; weak D call: TRBD1 (7 bases). CDR1 MDHEN and CDR2 SYDVKM come from the germline V gene. This CDR3 spans 13 amino acids. V lost 6 bases to trimming and J lost 4 bases, with 13 bases between them. The CDR3 region is CASRRDSSYEQYF. For the CDR3, the DNA is TGTGCCAGCAGGCGGGACAGCTCATACGAGCAGTACTTC.

The gene calls are TRBV7-2 and TRBJ2-5; 13 nucleotides match TRBD2. Germline V CDR1 and CDR2: SGHTA, FQGNSA. V was clipped by 6 bases and J by 7 bases; unmatched bases: 11. The CDR3 is 16 amino acids. The CDR3 DNA follows: TGTGCCAGCAGTATTGGGAGGACTAGCGGGGGCGGGACCCAGTACTTC. This codes for CASSIGRTSGGGTQYF. The entire variable domain, with the rest obtained from reference TRBV7-2 and TRBJ2-5, is as follows: GAGVSQSPSNKVTEKGKDVELRCDPISGHTALYWYRQSLGQGLEFLIYFQGNSAPDKSGLPSDRFSAERTGGSVSTLTIQRTQQEDSAVYLCASSIGRTSGGGTQYFGPGTRLLVL.

CDR3 amino acids: CASSRDSEAFF. CDR3 in DNA: TGTGCCAGTAGTAGGGACAGTGAAGCTTTCTTT. The chain links TRBV19 to TRBJ1-1; 7 bases map to TRBD1. This CDR3 has 11 amino acids. The germline V gene has CDR1 LNHDA and CDR2 SQIVND (reference sequence). V shed 4 bases, J shed 7 bases, and the junction held 0 bases outside the gene matches.